These 5 T cell receptor beta chains were all obtained from the same sample, sequenced in a study of shared clonotypes between healthy human individuals. Here immunoSEQ multiplex PCR was the method, and the copy in TCRdb shows in-frame clones only, minus some. The top ten hold around 1.7% of the sample, which has about 2.1 million clones, 93% seen once. Naive CD8 cells lacked CD45RO and underwent positive selection for CCR7, leaving out terminally differentiated effector memory CD45RA+ cells. Sequences were obtained from naive CD8+ T cells from PBMCs. The receptors were gathered from a man between 18 and 35 years old in good health. Some clones in this sample may be carry-over from other donors' samples.

V is TRBV2 and J is TRBJ2-2, with a possible D match to TRBD1 (5 bases). Trimming left V 4 bases short and J 8 bases short, with 23 bases between. CDR1 and CDR2 (germline): SNHLY, FYNNEI. The CDR3 runs to 17 residues. CDR3 DNA: TGTGCCAGCAGTGGGCTTGTGTTCGGGCAGGGAAGAGGGGAGCTGTTTTTT. This translates into CASSGLVFGQGRGELFF.

The V gene is TRBV11-2, the J gene TRBJ2-4, with 7 bases aligning to TRBD1. Germline V gene lookup returns CDR1 SGHAT and CDR2 FQNNGV. The CDR3 runs 17 residues. The J segment lost 1 base and the V segment lost 6 bases, leaving 12 bases of the junction unmatched. Written as DNA, the CDR3 is TGTGCCAGCAGTCACCCGACAGGGAAAGGGGCCAAAAACATTCAGTACTTC. Its protein is CASSHPTGKGAKNIQYF.

The chain recombines TRBV19 with TRBJ2-7; a possible D gene is TRBD1 (6 bases). V was cut by 3 bases and J by 3 bases, with 18 bases left in between. Per the germline V gene, CDR1 is LNHDA and CDR2 is SQIVND (reference sequence). The CDR3 extends over 16 amino acids. CDR3 sequence reads: CASSMGRGHDYYEQYF. In nucleotides, the CDR3 is TGTGCCAGTAGTATGGGCCGGGGACACGACTACTACGAGCAGTACTTC.

The chain carries TRBV6-5 and TRBJ2-7; the D gene is possibly TRBD2 (5 bases). Germline V lookup: CDR1 MNHEY, CDR2 SVGAGI. Trimming removed 0 bases from V and 0 bases from J, with 12 bases in between. CDR3 size: 16 residues. This chain's CDR3 is CASSYSVAGSSYEQYF. CDR3 coding DNA: TGTGCCAGCAGTTACTCAGTGGCGGGTAGCTCCTACGAGCAGTACTTC.

As DNA, the CDR3 is TGCGCCAGCAGCCATTCCCCAGGGCCGAACACTGAAGCTTTCTTT. Translating gives CASSHSPGPNTEAFF. The gene calls are TRBV4-3 and TRBJ1-1, with a possible D match to TRBD1 (5 bases). V was trimmed by 3 bases and J by 1 base, leaving 12 bases between them. This CDR3 comprises 15 residues. Germline CDR1 and CDR2: LGHNA and YSLEER.